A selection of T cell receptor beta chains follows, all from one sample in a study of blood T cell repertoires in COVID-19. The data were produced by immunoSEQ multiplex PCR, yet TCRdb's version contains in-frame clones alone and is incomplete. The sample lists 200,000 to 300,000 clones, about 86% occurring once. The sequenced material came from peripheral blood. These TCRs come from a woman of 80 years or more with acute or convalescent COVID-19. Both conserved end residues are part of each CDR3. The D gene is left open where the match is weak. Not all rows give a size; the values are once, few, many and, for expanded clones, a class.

CASSDRGLGNQPQHF TGTGCCAGCAGCGACAGGGGGCTTGGCAATCAGCCCCAGCATTTT TRBJ1-5 TRBD1 - TRBV2
CASSLEERRDGYTF TGTGCCAGCAGCTTAGAGGAAAGGCGGGATGGCTACACCTTC TRBJ1-2 - - TRBV7-2
CASSYGASGTDTQYF TGTGCCAGCAGTTACGGGGCTAGCGGCACAGATACGCAGTATTTT TRBJ2-3 - - TRBV6-5
CASSGQANEQFF TGTGCCAGCAGTGGTCAGGCCAATGAGCAGTTCTTC TRBJ2-1 - - TRBV2
CASKGLAPSSYEQYF TGTGCCAGCAAAGGACTAGCGCCTAGCTCCTACGAGCAGTACTTC TRBJ2-7 TRBD2 once TRBV6-5
CASGLTVDNSPLHF TGCGCCAGCGGGTTGACAGTAGATAATTCACCCCTCCACTTT TRBJ1-6 - - TRBV10-2
CSVASVSYNEQFF TGCAGCGTTGCAAGCGTGTCCTACAATGAGCAGTTCTTC TRBJ2-1 - - TRBV29-1
CASSFEYGTLSYEQYF TGTGCCAGCAGTTTCGAGTATGGGACACTCTCCTACGAGCAGTACTTC TRBJ2-7 - once TRBV28
CASSASQGGDRTNYGYTF TGTGCCAGCAGTGCCTCCCAGGGGGGAGACAGAACTAACTATGGCTACACCTTC TRBJ1-2 TRBD1 - TRBV6-1
CATSRGSTSYEQYF TGTGCCACCAGCCGAGGGAGCACCTCCTACGAGCAGTACTTC TRBJ2-7 - - TRBV24-1
CASSPQMTAEKLFF TGTGCCAGCTCACCCCAGATGACAGCAGAAAAACTGTTTTTT TRBJ1-4 - few TRBV18
CSVVRDSSLEQYF TGCAGCGTTGTAAGGGACAGTTCCCTTGAGCAGTACTTC TRBJ2-7 TRBD1 - TRBV29-1
CASSLDRNTEAFF TGTGCCAGCAGCTTGGACAGGAACACTGAAGCTTTCTTT TRBJ1-1 - - TRBV13
CASSDWGGAGNTIYF TGTGCCAGCAGTGATTGGGGGGGCGCTGGAAACACCATATATTTT TRBJ1-3 - - TRBV2
CASSLLGQGTYNEQFF TGCGCCAGCAGCTTGTTAGGACAGGGGACATACAATGAGCAGTTCTTC TRBJ2-1 TRBD1 few TRBV5-1
CASSYGGQGTREQYF TGTGCCAGCAGTTACGGGGGACAGGGTACGCGGGAGCAGTACTTC TRBJ2-7 TRBD1 few TRBV6-2/TRBV6-3
CASSVGTGGPGEQFF TGTGCCAGCAGCGTCGGGACAGGGGGTCCGGGGGAGCAGTTCTTC TRBJ2-1 TRBD1 - TRBV11-2
CASSLARTGVYNEQFF TGTGCCAGCAGCTTGGCCCGGACAGGGGTTTACAATGAGCAGTTCTTC TRBJ2-1 TRBD1 - TRBV5-6
CASSDSAGVGYGYTF TGTGCCAGCAGTGATTCAGCAGGGGTTGGCTATGGCTACACCTTC TRBJ1-2 - - TRBV25-1
CAGGQGGQETQYF TGTGCCGGCGGACAGGGGGGACAAGAGACCCAGTACTTC TRBJ2-5 TRBD1 - TRBV7-9
CAINHRGVGQGLYF TGTGCCATCAACCACCGGGGGGTCGGACAGGGGTTATACTTC TRBJ2-7 TRBD1 - TRBV14
CASSQVGLAGDRTDTQYF TGTGCCAGCAGCCAAGTAGGGCTAGCGGGGGACCGTACAGATACGCAGTATTTT TRBJ2-3 TRBD2 - TRBV4-2
CASSQKGRGTEPEAFF TGTGCCAGCAGCCAAAAGGGGAGGGGGACCGAACCGGAAGCTTTCTTT TRBJ1-1 - - TRBV4-2
CASSSRDRGLGYTF TGTGCCAGCAGTTCCCGGGACCGGGGACTTGGCTACACCTTC TRBJ1-2 - - TRBV6-5